This passage covers 31 T cell receptor beta chains from one sample sequenced in a study of blood T cells in healthy people across ages. Using a J-beta primer mix together with a sample-barcoded 5' primer, a second PCR was run for roughly 6 to 12 cycles. MiXCR was run by TCRdb on the 5' RACE reads, yielding one entry per CDR3 protein. This sample has 1,100,000 or so distinct CDR3 sequences, with over 35% found just once. The material sequenced was blood. These receptors were taken from a woman aged 60-70 years in good health.

V usage is TRBV7-2 and J usage is TRBJ2-3; D is possibly TRBD2 (6 bases). The CDR3 sequence is 15 residues long. V gave up 0 bases and J gave up 6 bases, with 13 bases separating them. Germline lookup yields CDR1 SGHTA and CDR2 FQGNSA. The CDR3 sequence: CASSLAGERVDTQYF. The DNA for the CDR3 is TGTGCCAGCAGCTTAGCCGGGGAGCGGGTCGATACGCAGTATTTT.

CDR3 amino acids: CSAGGTGDLYEQYF. CDR3 bases: TGCAGTGCTGGAGGGACAGGGGACCTCTACGAGCAGTACTTC. The chain has TRBV20-1 and TRBJ2-7; TRBD1 aligns across 10 bases. After removal of 5 bases from V and 3 bases from J, the junction contained 7 bases not matched to a gene. The germline gives CDR1 DFQATT, CDR2 SNEGSKA (reference sequence). The CDR3 spans 14 residues.

This clonotype was recorded only once. The chain carries TRBV4-2 and TRBJ2-4; 14 bases line up with TRBD2. The last part of the DNA fits TRBJ2-7 better; the J call may be wrong. CDR3 size: 15 residues. Per germline, CDR1 LGHNA and CDR2 YNFKEQ. DNA for the CDR3: TGTGCCAGCAGCCAGACTAGCGGGGGGGCCTACGAGCAGTACTTC. Protein product: CASSQTSGGAYEQYF.

The V gene is TRBV20-1, the J gene TRBJ2-1; TRBD2 aligns across 8 bases. The germline gives CDR1 DFQATT, CDR2 SNEGSKA (reference sequence). The junction had 4 bases not matched to a gene; V was cut back by 4 bases and J by 2 bases. CDR3 length equals 14 residues. The CDR3 protein is CSAKAGEAYNEQFF. CDR3 in DNA: TGCAGTGCTAAAGCGGGAGAGGCCTACAATGAGCAGTTCTTC.

This clonotype has only a few counts. This chain uses TRBV12-3 or TRBV12-4 with TRBJ2-1; D possibly corresponds to TRBD2 (6 bases). This CDR3 comprises 16 residues. V was cut by 2 bases and J by 2 bases, with 13 bases left in between. CDR3 sequence reads: CASSLLAPPPYNEQFF. For the CDR3, the DNA is TGTGCCAGCAGTTTACTAGCGCCCCCCCCCTACAATGAGCAGTTCTTC.

This clonotype was seen more than once but under ten times. The rearrangement links TRBV29-1 to TRBJ2-7, with TRBD2 matching over 7 bases. Germline trimming cut 4 bases from V and 2 bases from J; bases unmatched to any gene: 8. CDR3 length: 14 residues. The germline CDR1 and CDR2 sequences are SQVTM and ANQGSEA. CDR3 bases: TGCAGCGTTGTGATCGGCGGGAGCCCCTACGAGCAGTACTTC. Translated, it gives CSVVIGGSPYEQYF.

In its sample, this clonotype was seen a few times. The chain joins TRBV6-5 to TRBJ2-1; no firm D call. Trimming removed 1 base at V and 10 bases at J, with 5 bases between. CDR1 and CDR2 from the germline V gene are MNHEY and SVGAGI. This CDR3 is built from 11 residues. The CDR3 sequence is CASSYLGEQFF. The CDR3 nucleotides are TGTGCCAGCAGTTACTTGGGCGAGCAGTTCTTC.

The chain combines TRBV20-1 with TRBJ2-1; D assignment may be TRBD1 or TRBD2 (5 bases each). CDR1 is DFQATT, CDR2 SNEGSKA, per germline (reference sequence). V lost 3 bases, J lost 5 bases, and 17 bases lay in between. This CDR3 is built from 15 residues. CDR3 DNA: TGCAGTGCTAGCGGTGGGCGGGCGACAGACAATGAGCAGTTCTTC. Amino acids: CSASGGRATDNEQFF.

The rearrangement uses TRBV27 and TRBJ2-5; D may be TRBD1 (7 bases). Germline V gene sequence: CDR1 MNHEY, CDR2 SMNVEV (reference sequence). CDR3 length: 17 amino acids. Trimming left V 4 bases short and J 11 bases short, with 29 bases between. The CDR3 loop is CASSSRRGRGATYKQYF. As DNA, the CDR3 is TGTGCCAGCAGTTCCCGCCGAGGCAGGGGGGCCACCTACAAGCAGTACTTC.

The chain joins TRBV19 to TRBJ1-5; D uncertain. The length of the CDR3 is 14 residues. Germline V gene sequence: CDR1 LNHDA, CDR2 SQIVND (reference sequence). V lost 6 bases to trimming and J lost 6 bases, with 15 bases between them. The chain's CDR3 is CASSPSGGGQPQHF. The CDR3 DNA is TGTGCCAGTAGCCCGTCAGGAGGCGGTCAGCCCCAGCATTTT.

V gene TRBV6-2 or TRBV6-3 combines with J gene TRBJ2-3; D is undetermined. Germline V gene lookup returns CDR1 MNHEY and CDR2 SVGEGT. The V and J ends lost 4 bases and 2 bases respectively, with 7 bases between them. The CDR3 length is 13 residues. CDR3 DNA: TGTGCCAGCAGTTTAACCGCCACAGATACGCAGTATTTT. Translating it yields CASSLTATDTQYF.

V gene TRBV25-1 combines with J gene TRBJ2-1; 12 nucleotides line up with TRBD2. Looked up from germline, CDR1 is MGHDK and CDR2 is SYGVNS. J gave up 4 bases and V 3 bases, and 13 bases lay outside the gene matches. The CDR3 length is 19 residues. CDR3 loop: CASSDELAGGGLWYNEQFF. In DNA form, the CDR3 reads TGTGCCAGCAGTGACGAACTAGCGGGAGGCGGTTTGTGGTACAATGAGCAGTTCTTC. The full variable domain, with the rest looked up from reference TRBV25-1 and TRBJ2-1, is EADIYQTPRYLVIGTGKKITLECSQTMGHDKMYWYQQDPGMELHLIHYSYGVNSTEKGDLSSESTVSRIRTEHFPLTLESARPSHTSQYLCASSDELAGGGLWYNEQFFGPGTRLTVL.

The chain has TRBV29-1 and TRBJ1-2, with unresolved D. V was pared by 3 bases and J by 7 bases, with 15 bases between. The CDR3 is 13 residues long. Germline CDR1 and CDR2: SQVTM and ANQGSEA. The CDR3, as DNA: TGCAGCGTTGATCTGGGAGTGACAAGTGGCTACACCTTC. Translated: CSVDLGVTSGYTF.

The chain uses TRBV5-1 and TRBJ2-5, with D perhaps TRBD1 (5 bases). Germline V gene data show CDR1 as SGHRS and CDR2 as YFSETQ. The CDR3 covers 16 residues. Trimming removed 0 bases from V and 2 bases from J, with 14 bases in between. CDR3 in amino acids: CASSLVTQENQETQYF. As DNA, the CDR3 is TGCGCCAGCAGCTTGGTAACACAGGAAAATCAAGAGACCCAGTACTTC.

This clonotype was recorded at least ten times. This chain links TRBV27 with TRBJ2-7; 11 bases match TRBD2. Trimming cost V 8 bases and J 3 bases; bases outside gene matches: 6. Germline CDR1 and CDR2: MNHEY and SMNVEV (reference sequence). The CDR3 is made up of 14 amino acids. The CDR3 sequence is CASSPGTSGYEQYF. CDR3 in DNA: TGTGCCAGCTCACCAGGGACTAGCGGCTACGAGCAGTACTTC.

There are a few counts of this clonotype. The gene calls are TRBV18 and TRBJ2-1; D is undetermined. Trimming removed 0 bases at V and 4 bases at J, with 13 bases between. The CDR3 sequence is 16 residues long. The germline V gene has CDR1 KGHSH and CDR2 LQKENI. The CDR3 DNA sequence: TGTGCCAGCTCACCACCGGGCCCAGAAACATACAATGAGCAGTTCTTC. The encoded protein is CASSPPGPETYNEQFF.

This clonotype has just a few counts. CDR3 residues: CASSSTSGVNTGELFF. DNA of the CDR3: TGTGCCAGCAGTTCGACTAGCGGGGTGAACACCGGGGAGCTGTTTTTT. The chain uses TRBV6-5 and TRBJ2-2, with TRBD2 matching over 11 bases. The CDR3 consists of 16 residues. Unmatched junction bases numbered 2, after V lost 4 bases and J lost 1 base. Germline V gene sequence: CDR1 MNHEY, CDR2 SVGAGI.

This clonotype showed up just a few times. This chain joins TRBV29-1 and TRBJ1-2; a possible D gene is TRBD1 (6 bases). Per the germline V gene, CDR1 is SQVTM and CDR2 is ANQGSEA. V gave up 7 bases and J gave up 3 bases, with 12 bases separating them. CDR3 length: 12 amino acids. The CDR3 is CSAGQEDYGYTF. For the CDR3, the DNA is TGCAGCGCGGGACAAGAAGACTATGGCTACACCTTC.

The rearrangement joins TRBV5-1 to TRBJ1-1; D may be TRBD1 (5 bases). This CDR3 comprises 14 residues. Germline-derived CDR1 and CDR2 are SGHRS and YFSETQ. The germline V and J ends were trimmed by 4 bases and 1 base, with 11 bases remaining between them. The CDR3 DNA is TGCGCCAGCAGCCGGGAAGGGGAGAACACTGAAGCTTTCTTT. Translated, it gives CASSREGENTEAFF.

V usage is TRBV9 and J usage is TRBJ2-1; 8 positions agree with TRBD2. Germline V gives CDR1 SGDLS, CDR2 YYNGEE. The trim removed 6 bases at V and 7 bases at J, leaving 12 bases unmatched. CDR3 length equals 15 residues. DNA of the CDR3: TGTGCCAGCACCCTAGGAGGTAGCGGGGTAAATGAGCAGTTCTTC. It translates to CASTLGGSGVNEQFF.

This clonotype was seen a handful of times. The chain carries TRBV12-3 or TRBV12-4 and TRBJ2-4, with 7 bases identical to TRBD1. CDR3 length: 13 residues. Unmatched junction bases numbered 7, after V lost 7 bases and J lost 7 bases. The CDR3 spells CASINRGENIQYF. CDR3 in DNA: TGTGCCAGCATCAACAGGGGAGAGAACATTCAGTACTTC.

This clonotype was recorded a few times. The rearrangement links TRBV28 to TRBJ2-7, with D perhaps being TRBD1 or TRBD2 (5 bases each). From germline, CDR1 is MDHEN and CDR2 SYDVKM. V was pared by 6 bases and J by 5 bases, with 14 bases between. The CDR3 is made up of 13 amino acids. The CDR3 DNA reads as TGTGCCAGCAGCCTGGGGGTGAGAGACGAGCAGTACTTC. Amino acid sequence: CASSLGVRDEQYF.

This clonotype has ten or more counts. The V gene is TRBV12-3 or TRBV12-4, the J gene TRBJ2-5, with D maybe TRBD1 (5 bases). The CDR3 is 14 residues long. Trimming removed 3 bases from V and 5 bases from J, with 13 bases in between. The CDR3 region is CASSFHGARETQYF. The CDR3 region has the DNA TGTGCCAGCAGTTTTCATGGGGCCCGGGAGACCCAGTACTTC.

The chain couples TRBV21-1 to TRBJ2-7; the table's TRBD1 call for D was not verified on the DNA. TRBV21-1 is a pseudogene. The CDR3 is 16 residues long. This chain's CDR3 is CASSTYRVRAQNEQYF. CDR3 bases: TGTGCCAGCAGCACCTACAGAGTCAGGGCACAAAACGAGCAGTACTTC.

Notes on this clonotype: The junction shows a germline mismatch at one end, possibly a read error. The rearrangement uses TRBV13 and TRBJ2-3; D gene uncertain. The CDR3 is 12 amino acids. CDR1 and CDR2 from the germline V gene are PRHDT and FYEKMQ (reference sequence). Here the CDR3 reads CACSLVSDTQYF. The CDR3 DNA is TGTGCCTGCAGCTTAGTGTCAGATACGCAGTATTTT.

This clonotype was picked up a small number of times. The V call is TRBV29-1, the J call TRBJ1-2; tentative D call: TRBD1 (6 bases). Germline V gives CDR1 SQVTM, CDR2 ANQGSEA. The CDR3 runs to 14 residues. Trimming left V 1 base short and J 8 bases short, with 17 bases between. CDR3 sequence reads: CSVEGKGGRCGYTF. In DNA, the CDR3 is TGCAGCGTTGAAGGGAAAGGGGGTAGATGCGGCTACACCTTC.

The CDR3 nucleotides read TGTGCCAGCAGTTTATGGACTAGCGGTAACACCGGGGAGCTGTTTTTT. This translates into CASSLWTSGNTGELFF. The chain has TRBV28 and TRBJ2-2; 9 bases are a match to TRBD2. Germline lookup yields CDR1 MDHEN and CDR2 SYDVKM. The CDR3 sequence is 16 residues long. V lost 0 bases, J lost 2 bases, and 1 base stayed unmatched.

This clonotype has just a few counts. This chain links TRBV20-1 with TRBJ2-7, with 13 bases that match TRBD2. The CDR3 length is 19 residues. The trim removed 6 bases at V and 2 bases at J, leaving 19 bases unmatched. Germline V lookup: CDR1 DFQATT, CDR2 SNEGSKA (reference sequence). CDR3 in amino acids: CSAPLREGLAGFVPYEQYF. The CDR3 DNA follows: TGCAGTGCGCCCTTACGTGAGGGACTAGCGGGATTTGTTCCCTACGAGCAGTACTTC.

CDR3 coding DNA: TGTGCCATCAGTGATCAGAGGGCGCACAATGAGCAGTACTTC. Protein product: CAISDQRAHNEQYF. V gene TRBV10-3 combines with J gene TRBJ2-5; the D gene is possibly TRBD2 (5 bases). Per the germline V gene, CDR1 is ENHRY and CDR2 is SYGVKD. V shed 3 bases and J shed 11 bases, with 19 bases lying between them. The CDR3 has 14 amino acids.

This chain joins TRBV10-3 and TRBJ2-3; TRBD2 matches 8 bases. The CDR3 length is 14 residues. The germline CDR1 and CDR2 sequences are ENHRY and SYGVKD. V was pared by 3 bases and J by 5 bases, with 4 bases of the junction left unmatched. Here the CDR3 reads CAISDIGRGDTQYF. DNA of the CDR3: TGTGCCATCAGTGACATCGGGAGGGGAGATACGCAGTATTTT.

The chain recombines TRBV3-1 with TRBJ2-1; the match to TRBD1 covers 9 bases. The V and J ends lost 4 bases and 8 bases, in that order; junction bases with no gene match: 9. This CDR3 contains 15 residues. CDR1 and CDR2 from the germline V gene are LGHDT and YNNKEL (reference sequence). The CDR3 loop is CASSPRRDRDHEQFF. The CDR3 DNA follows: TGTGCCAGCAGCCCCCGCCGGGACAGGGACCATGAGCAGTTCTTC.